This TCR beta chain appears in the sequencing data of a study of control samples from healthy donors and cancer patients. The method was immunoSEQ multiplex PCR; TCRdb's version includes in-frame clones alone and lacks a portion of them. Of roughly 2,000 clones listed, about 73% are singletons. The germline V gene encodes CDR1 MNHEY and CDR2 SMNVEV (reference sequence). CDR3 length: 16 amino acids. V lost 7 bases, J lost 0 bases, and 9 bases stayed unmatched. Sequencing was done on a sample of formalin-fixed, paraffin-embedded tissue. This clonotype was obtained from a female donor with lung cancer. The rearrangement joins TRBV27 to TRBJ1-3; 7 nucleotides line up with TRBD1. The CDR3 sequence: CASKTNRDSSGNTIYF. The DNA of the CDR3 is TGTGCCAGCAAGACTAACCGGGACAGCTCTGGAAACACCATATATTTT.